Presented here are 11 T cell receptor beta chains from one specimen sequenced in a study of chemoradiotherapy in HPV16-positive cancers. Assay used: immunoSEQ multiplex PCR; TCRdb lists only in-frame clones, some missing. The sample contains some 12,000 clones, more than 85% of which appear only once. Sample: blood, taken from a patient who underwent chemoradiotherapy. These receptors came from a human donor with HPV-associated anogenital cancer.

The chain uses TRBV30 and TRBJ1-6; TRBD1 matches 7 bases. Germline values: CDR1 GTSNPN, CDR2 SVGIG (reference sequence). The CDR3 spans 14 residues. Trimming took 5 bases from V and 8 from J; bases not matched to a gene: 9. The CDR3 region has the DNA TGTGCCTGGCAACTCGGGACAGTTTATTCACCCCTCCACTTT. This codes for CAWQLGTVYSPLHF. Supplemented by reference TRBV30 and TRBJ1-6, the full variable domain reads SQTIHQWPATLVQPVGSPLSLECTVEGTSNPNLYWYRQAAGRGLQLLFYSVGIGQISSEVPQNLSASRPQDRQFILSSKKLLLSDSGFYLCAWQLGTVYSPLHFGNGTRLTVT.

The chain is built from TRBV9 and TRBJ2-5, with 7 bases identical to TRBD2. J was trimmed by 5 bases and V by 2 bases; bases with no gene match: 3. The CDR3 has 13 residues. From germline, CDR1 is SGDLS and CDR2 YYNGEE. The CDR3 here is CASSVSGGETQYF. CDR3 coding DNA: TGTGCCAGCAGCGTCTCCGGGGGGGAGACCCAGTACTTC.

This CDR3 is CASSSAGYHEQYF. The CDR3 bases are TGTGCCAGCAGTTCGGCAGGGTACCACGAGCAGTACTTC. The chain uses TRBV6-5 and TRBJ2-7; D is possibly TRBD1 (5 bases). Germline assignment: CDR1 MNHEY and CDR2 SVGAGI. Trimming removed 4 bases at V and 5 bases at J, with 12 bases between. The CDR3 spans 13 residues.

This sequence joins TRBV4-2 and TRBJ2-7; TRBD2 matches at 11 bases. CDR3 length: 15 amino acids. Trimming cost V 2 bases and J 2 bases; bases outside gene matches: 2. From germline, CDR1 is LGHNA and CDR2 YNFKEQ. CDR3 bases: TGTGCCAGCAGCCAACCTAGCGGGAGGACCTACGAGCAGTACTTC. The encoded protein is CASSQPSGRTYEQYF.

The rearrangement links TRBV27 to TRBJ1-5, with D unresolved. The germline V and J ends were trimmed by 5 bases and 3 bases, with 11 bases remaining between them. Germline values: CDR1 MNHEY, CDR2 SMNVEV (reference sequence). CDR3 length: 14 residues. In DNA form, the CDR3 reads TGTGCCAGCAGTCCGAATGGGTCCAATCAGCCCCAGCATTTT. As protein: CASSPNGSNQPQHF.

This clone has a single count. The genes are TRBV4-2 and TRBJ2-1, with D possibly TRBD2 on 7 matching bases. Germline CDR1 LGHNA, CDR2 YNFKEQ. The V and J ends lost 0 bases and 12 bases respectively, with 27 bases between them. This CDR3 spans 18 amino acids. The chain's CDR3 is CASSQDQLGIGLGGVQFF. The DNA for the CDR3 is TGTGCCAGCAGCCAAGATCAGTTGGGTATTGGGTTAGGGGGGGTGCAGTTCTTC.

This rearrangement joins TRBV5-1 to TRBJ2-2; D not resolved. V lost 4 bases and J 6 bases, leaving 16 bases between the germline ends. Germline loops: CDR1 SGHRS, CDR2 YFSETQ. This CDR3 contains 15 residues. CDR3 residues: CASSLIPLDPGELFF. CDR3 in DNA: TGCGCCAGCAGCCTGATACCTCTTGACCCCGGGGAGCTGTTTTTT.

The rearrangement joins TRBV27 to TRBJ2-7; D may be TRBD1 or TRBD2 (5 bases each). V dropped 4 bases and J dropped 5 bases, with 15 bases sitting between them. Germline V gene data show CDR1 as MNHEY and CDR2 as SMNVEV (reference sequence). This CDR3 is 14 amino acids long. The CDR3: CASSYTWGKDEQYF. For the CDR3, the DNA is TGTGCCAGCAGTTACACCTGGGGGAAAGACGAGCAGTACTTC.

This sequence joins TRBV7-2 and TRBJ2-5; weak D call: TRBD2 (6 bases). The CDR3 length is 14 residues. The germline V and J ends were trimmed by 7 bases and 8 bases, with 20 bases remaining between them. Per the germline V gene, CDR1 is SGHTA and CDR2 is FQGNSA. CDR3 protein: CASTFGGDRATQYF. Here the CDR3 DNA reads TGTGCCAGCACCTTTGGCGGGGACCGGGCCACCCAGTACTTC.

This clone turned up a few times. The J gene is TRBJ1-1, the V gene TRBV29-1; D is perhaps TRBD1 (5 bases). CDR3 length: 12 amino acids. The ends were cut back, 2 bases at V and 8 bases at J, with 12 bases in the middle. From germline, CDR1 is SQVTM and CDR2 ANQGSEA. CDR3 residues: CSVEFVGGEAFF. The CDR3 DNA is TGCAGCGTTGAATTTGTCGGGGGGGAAGCTTTCTTT.

The rearrangement links TRBV2 to TRBJ2-2, with D possibly being TRBD1 (6 bases). The V and J ends lost 9 bases and 2 bases respectively, with 10 bases between them. The germline gives CDR1 SNHLY, CDR2 FYNNEI. The CDR3 has 13 amino acids. The CDR3 sequence is CARQGINTGELFF. The CDR3, as DNA: TGTGCCAGACAGGGTATCAACACCGGGGAGCTGTTTTTT.